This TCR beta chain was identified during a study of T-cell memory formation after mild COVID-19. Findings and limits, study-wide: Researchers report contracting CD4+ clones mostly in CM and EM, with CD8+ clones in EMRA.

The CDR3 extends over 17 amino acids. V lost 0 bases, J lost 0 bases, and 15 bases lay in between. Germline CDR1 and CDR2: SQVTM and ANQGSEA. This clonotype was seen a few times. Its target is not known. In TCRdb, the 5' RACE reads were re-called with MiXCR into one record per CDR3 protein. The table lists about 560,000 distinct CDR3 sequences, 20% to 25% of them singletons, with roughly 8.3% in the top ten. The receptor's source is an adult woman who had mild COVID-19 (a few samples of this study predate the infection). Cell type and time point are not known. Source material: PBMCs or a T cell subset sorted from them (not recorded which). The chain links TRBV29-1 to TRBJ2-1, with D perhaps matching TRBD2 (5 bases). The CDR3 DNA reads TGCAGCGTTGAAGATAGGAGCGGTGCCATCTCCTACAATGAGCAGTTCTTC. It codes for CSVEDRSGAISYNEQFF.